A few counts support the clone carrying this TCR beta chain. Antigen specificity is unknown. The sample originates from a study of response to subunit inactivated influenza vaccine. Study-wide points: Few new T cells, the authors suggested, are recruited by each seasonal influenza vaccination.

The CDR3 runs 15 residues. The germline CDR1 and CDR2 sequences are SGHTA and FQGNSA. The V end was cut by 2 bases, the J end by 4 bases, with 12 bases between. TCRdb reprocessed the RT-PCR reads via MiXCR and lists one record per CDR3 protein. This table has 650,000 to 800,000 distinct CDR3 sequences, about 15% appearing once. The rearrangement uses TRBV7-2 and TRBJ2-1; tentatively, D is TRBD1 or TRBD2 (6 bases each). The receptor was isolated from a man in his fifties who received an inactivated influenza vaccine. Sequenced here: PBMCs from blood, sampled 14 days before vaccination. The CDR3 here is CASSLYEGGYNEQFF. In nucleotides, the CDR3 is TGTGCCAGCAGCTTATATGAGGGGGGATACAATGAGCAGTTCTTC.